The 29 T cell receptor beta chains reported below all come from one sample, sequenced in a study of graft-versus-host responses after intestinal transplantation. These receptors lack a known antigen. The data were produced by immunoSEQ multiplex PCR, yet TCRdb's version contains in-frame clones alone and is incomplete. The sample carries some 110,000 clones, around 94% recorded once. The sequences come from unstimulated CD4+ T cells sorted from spleen or lymph node cells, collected before transplant. Source of these receptors: a human donor who was the organ donor for an intestinal transplant.

The genes are TRBV18 and TRBJ2-7, with D possibly being TRBD2 (6 bases). Trimming cost V 1 base and J 0 bases, with 13 bases left between them. The CDR3 sequence is 16 residues long. CDR1 is KGHSH, CDR2 LQKENI, per germline. This CDR3 is CASSPHSREASYEQYF. CDR3 DNA: TGTGCCAGCTCACCACATTCCAGGGAGGCCTCCTACGAGCAGTACTTC. Filled out from reference TRBV18 and TRBJ2-7, the complete variable domain reads NAGVMQNPRHLVRRRGQEARLRCSPMKGHSHVYWYRQLPEEGLKFMVYLQKENIIDESGMPKERFSAEFPKEGPSILRIQQVVRGDSAAYFCASSPHSREASYEQYFGPGTRLTVT.

V gene TRBV10-3 combines with J gene TRBJ2-3, with 11 nucleotides matching TRBD2. Germline lookup yields CDR1 ENHRY and CDR2 SYGVKD. The CDR3 extends over 17 amino acids. J was trimmed by 4 bases and V by 6 bases; bases with no gene match: 12. Here the CDR3 reads CAISGSSGRPWPDTQYF. CDR3 in DNA: TGTGCCATCAGCGGATCTAGCGGGAGGCCGTGGCCAGATACGCAGTATTTT.

This sequence joins TRBV18 and TRBJ1-5; TRBD1 agrees at 8 bases. The germline V gene has CDR1 KGHSH and CDR2 LQKENI. V lost 0 bases, J lost 2 bases, and 3 bases stayed unmatched. The length of the CDR3 is 16 residues. The DNA of the CDR3 is TGTGCCAGCTCACCACCGAACAGGGGGGGCAATCAGCCCCAGCATTTT. Translated: CASSPPNRGGNQPQHF.

The chain uses TRBV7-2 and TRBJ2-3, with D perhaps matching TRBD2 (6 bases). Looked up from germline, CDR1 is SGHTA and CDR2 is FQGNSA. The CDR3 runs 14 residues. V was shortened by 5 bases and J by 2 bases, with 11 bases between the two germline ends. DNA for the CDR3: TGTGCCAGCAGCCGGGACTTACTCACAGATACGCAGTATTTT. Its translation: CASSRDLLTDTQYF.

V is TRBV6-1 and J is TRBJ1-5; no clear D gene. This CDR3 is built from 11 residues. The V and J ends lost 8 bases and 7 bases respectively, with 9 bases between them. CDR1 and CDR2 from the germline V gene are MNHNS and SASEGT. CDR3 in DNA: TGTGCCAGCTCCCCCGGACAGCCCCAGCATTTT. Translation: CASSPGQPQHF.

J is TRBJ1-2 and V is TRBV9, with 10 bases aligning to TRBD1. The germline gives CDR1 SGDLS, CDR2 YYNGEE. The CDR3 sequence is 14 residues long. Trimming took 0 bases from V and 8 from J; bases not matched to a gene: 4. The DNA of the CDR3 is TGTGCCAGCAGCGTAGCCCGGGACAGGGGAGGCTACACCTTC. This gives the protein CASSVARDRGGYTF.

This clone was recorded only once. V usage is TRBV5-1 and J usage is TRBJ2-5; possible D gene TRBD1, 5 bases. The V end lost 0 bases, the J end lost 5 bases, and 14 bases lay between the germline ends. The germline V gene encodes CDR1 SGHRS and CDR2 YFSETQ. CDR3 length: 15 residues. CDR3 in DNA: TGCGCCAGCAGCTTGGGGCCAGGGCTACCGGAGACCCAGTACTTC. Translation: CASSLGPGLPETQYF.

V and J are TRBV7-9 and TRBJ1-1; possibly TRBD1 for D (6 bases). CDR3 length: 14 residues. The V gene lost 5 bases and the J gene lost 3 bases, with 13 bases spanning the gap. The germline gives CDR1 SEHNR, CDR2 FQNEAQ (reference sequence). CDR3 bases: TGTGCCAGCAGCCCACAGGGTCCCTACACTGAAGCTTTCTTT. Residues: CASSPQGPYTEAFF. The full variable domain, with the rest looked up from reference TRBV7-9 and TRBJ1-1, is DTGVSQNPRHKITKRGQNVTFRCDPISEHNRLYWYRQTLGQGPEFLTYFQNEAQLEKSRLLSDRFSAERPKGSFSTLEIQRTEQGDSAMYLCASSPQGPYTEAFFGQGTRLTVV.

V and J are TRBV30 and TRBJ1-5, with no clear D. This CDR3 spans 14 amino acids. V gave up 2 bases and J gave up 9 bases, with 17 bases separating them. In germline, CDR1 is GTSNPN, CDR2 SVGIG (reference sequence). CDR3 in amino acids: CAWSIDGAAGPQHF. The CDR3 DNA reads TGTGCCTGGAGTATCGACGGAGCTGCGGGGCCCCAGCATTTT.

This chain joins TRBV5-1 and TRBJ1-5; D unclear. Trimming took 2 bases from V and 2 from J, leaving 8 bases between them. This CDR3 spans 14 amino acids. Germline values: CDR1 SGHRS, CDR2 YFSETQ. In DNA, the CDR3 is TGCGCCAGCAGCTTAACCGGGCGCAATCAGCCCCAGCATTTT. Translated: CASSLTGRNQPQHF.

The genes are TRBV6-1 and TRBJ2-3, with TRBD2 identical over 7 bases. Germline CDR1 is MNHNS and CDR2 is SASEGT. This CDR3 contains 16 residues. Losses at the gene ends were 2 bases for V and 0 bases for J; bases not matched to a gene: 5. The CDR3 DNA reads TGTGCCAGCAGTGAAAGAGGTAGCGGGAGCACAGATACGCAGTATTTT. Its translation: CASSERGSGSTDTQYF.

This chain uses TRBV19 with TRBJ2-1, with TRBD2 as a possible D gene (6 bases). This CDR3 region has 15 residues. Germline V gene data show CDR1 as LNHDA and CDR2 as SQIVND (reference sequence). Trimming cost V 2 bases and J 3 bases, with 11 bases left between them. CDR3 DNA: TGTGCCAGTAGTATAACAGGAGGGGACTACAATGAGCAGTTCTTC. This encodes CASSITGGDYNEQFF.

This rearrangement joins TRBV7-2 to TRBJ2-2; possibly TRBD2 for D (6 bases). The germline V and J ends were trimmed by 2 bases and 3 bases, with 10 bases remaining between them. The CDR3 contains 15 residues. The germline CDR1 and CDR2 sequences are SGHTA and FQGNSA. The CDR3 sequence: CASSLRGKDTGELFF. Here the CDR3 DNA reads TGTGCCAGCAGCTTACGCGGGAAGGACACCGGGGAGCTGTTTTTT.

This clone showed up just a few times. The rearrangement uses TRBV6-1 and TRBJ2-2; D gene unclear. Between the trimmed V and J ends, which lost 6 bases and 1 base, there was a span of 12 bases. This CDR3 spans 15 amino acids. Germline V gene sequence: CDR1 MNHNS, CDR2 SASEGT. CDR3 amino acids: CASSLETGNTGELFF. CDR3 bases: TGTGCCAGCAGCCTCGAGACTGGGAACACCGGGGAGCTGTTTTTT.

The chain joins TRBV5-1 to TRBJ2-1, with unresolved D. V was pared by 0 bases and J by 2 bases, with 6 bases between. Germline V gene sequence: CDR1 SGHRS, CDR2 YFSETQ. CDR3 length: 14 amino acids. The CDR3: CASSLEGAYNEQFF. The CDR3 nucleotides read TGCGCCAGCAGCTTGGAGGGTGCCTACAATGAGCAGTTCTTC.

The gene calls are TRBV11-2 and TRBJ2-7; maybe TRBD1 (6 bases). This CDR3 has 16 amino acids. CDR1 is SGHAT, CDR2 FQNNGV, per germline. Trimming took 5 bases from V and 2 from J, leaving 19 bases between them. The CDR3 loop is CASSPSVGGITYEQYF. DNA of the CDR3: TGTGCCAGCAGCCCCTCCGTAGGGGGAATCACCTACGAGCAGTACTTC.

The chain has TRBV5-1 and TRBJ2-3, with 8 bases that match TRBD1. The CDR3 totals 16 residues. The trim removed 2 bases at V and 3 bases at J, leaving 8 bases unmatched. Germline V gives CDR1 SGHRS, CDR2 YFSETQ. The DNA for the CDR3 is TGCGCCAGCAGCTTTGGTAAAACAGGGGGAACAGATACGCAGTATTTT. Translation: CASSFGKTGGTDTQYF.

A single count supports this clone. This chain connects TRBV5-1 to TRBJ2-1; D perhaps matches TRBD2 (6 bases). The CDR3 has 14 residues. Germline-derived CDR1 and CDR2 are SGHRS and YFSETQ. V gave up 4 bases and J gave up 4 bases, with 12 bases separating them. This CDR3 reads CASSPFSGYNEQFF. CDR3 DNA: TGCGCCAGCAGCCCGTTTAGCGGATACAATGAGCAGTTCTTC.

This chain connects TRBV7-3 to TRBJ2-6, with D tentatively TRBD2 (6 bases). V lost 3 bases to trimming and J lost 1 base, with 13 bases between them. The germline V gene has CDR1 SGHTA and CDR2 FQGTGA. The CDR3 length is 17 residues. CDR3 coding DNA: TGTGCCAGCAGCTTGCGGGACCCGAGTTCTGGGGCCAACGTCCTGACTTTC. Its protein is CASSLRDPSSGANVLTF.

As concerns this clone: This same CDR3 is encoded by further DNA sequences in the sample. The chain recombines TRBV2 with TRBJ2-3; D not resolved. CDR1 and CDR2 from the germline V gene are SNHLY and FYNNEI. The CDR3 contains 11 residues. V lost 4 bases, J lost 4 bases, and 3 bases lay in between. CDR3 coding DNA: TGTGCCAGCAGTGGGGCAGATACGCAGTATTTT. It codes for CASSGADTQYF.

This clone showed up just a few times. The V gene is TRBV4-2, the J gene TRBJ2-7; D gene ambiguous. With 0 bases removed from V and 4 bases from J, the gap between germline ends came to 4 bases. The V gene's germline CDR1 is LGHNA and CDR2 YNFKEQ. The CDR3 consists of 12 residues. The CDR3 region has the DNA TGTGCCAGCAGCCAAGACAGGTACGAGCAGTACTTC. Amino acids: CASSQDRYEQYF.

The rearrangement joins TRBV6-5 to TRBJ2-7, with 7 nucleotides matching TRBD1. V shed 2 bases and J 7 bases; nucleotides not matched to a gene: 5. From germline, CDR1 is MNHEY and CDR2 SVGAGI. This CDR3 comprises 13 residues. In DNA form, the CDR3 reads TGTGCCAGCAGTTACCTACAGGGGTGGGAGCAGTACTTC. As protein: CASSYLQGWEQYF.

The chain joins TRBV6-1 to TRBJ2-5; the D gene is possibly TRBD2 (5 bases). Germline CDR1 is MNHNS and CDR2 is SASEGT. The CDR3 extends over 12 amino acids. V was shortened by 7 bases and J by 7 bases, with 13 bases between the two germline ends. The CDR3 protein is CASTGSRPTQYF. Here the CDR3 DNA reads TGTGCCAGCACGGGATCCCGACCGACCCAGTACTTC.

The chain employs TRBV30 and TRBJ1-1; perhaps TRBD1 as D (5 bases). Germline values: CDR1 GTSNPN, CDR2 SVGIG (reference sequence). The CDR3 is 13 amino acids. V was cut by 3 bases and J by 1 base, with 9 bases left in between. The CDR3 nucleotides are TGTGCCTGGAGCCAAGACAGGAACACTGAAGCTTTCTTT. This gives the protein CAWSQDRNTEAFF.

This chain connects TRBV19 to TRBJ2-2; TRBD2 agrees at 9 bases. The CDR3 is 15 amino acids. After removal of 6 bases from V and 2 bases from J, the junction contained 4 bases not matched to a gene. Germline-derived CDR1 and CDR2 are LNHDA and SQIVND (reference sequence). The CDR3 here is CASSLAGVNTGELFF. DNA of the CDR3: TGTGCCAGTAGCTTAGCGGGAGTTAACACCGGGGAGCTGTTTTTT.

The chain uses TRBV18 and TRBJ2-3; 13 bases line up with TRBD2. The CDR3 is made up of 16 amino acids. Germline-derived CDR1 and CDR2 are KGHSH and LQKENI. Germline trimming cut 3 bases from V and 5 bases from J; bases unmatched to any gene: 5. The CDR3: CASSPRTSGSGDTQYF. The CDR3 coding sequence is TGTGCCAGCTCACCCCGGACTAGCGGGAGTGGAGATACGCAGTATTTT.

This clone has only one observation. The chain carries TRBV6-5 and TRBJ2-7, with D perhaps matching TRBD1 (6 bases). This CDR3 spans 14 amino acids. The germline V and J ends were trimmed by 8 bases and 2 bases, with 16 bases remaining between them. Germline lookup yields CDR1 MNHEY and CDR2 SVGAGI. The CDR3 DNA is TGTGCCAGCCCCCCAAATCCAGGGGCCTACGAGCAGTACTTC. Translated: CASPPNPGAYEQYF.

The chain is built from TRBV7-3 and TRBJ1-2, with D perhaps TRBD1 (5 bases). Trimming took 1 base from V and 3 from J, leaving 12 bases between them. This CDR3 has 15 residues. Germline V gives CDR1 SGHTA, CDR2 FQGTGA. The CDR3: CASSLMGPGDYGYTF. The CDR3 coding sequence is TGTGCCAGCAGCTTAATGGGGCCGGGAGACTATGGCTACACCTTC.

The V call is TRBV6-6, the J call TRBJ2-5, with D perhaps given as TRBD1 or TRBD2 (5 bases each). Germline CDR1 is MNHNY and CDR2 is SVGAGI (reference sequence). The length of the CDR3 is 13 residues. Trimming left V 7 bases short and J 0 bases short, with 9 bases between. CDR3 DNA: TGTGCCAGCACCCCGGGACACCAAGAGACCCAGTACTTC. Translating it yields CASTPGHQETQYF.